The 29 T cell receptor beta chains given below trace back to one sample, sequenced in a study of T cells in Graves' hyperthyroidism and ophthalmopathy. The investigators amplified TCR beta CDR3 regions from RNA transcripts. HTBI primers were employed in a first-round RT-PCR of the TCR CDR3. One entry per CDR3 protein, called by TCRdb with MiXCR from the multiplex PCR reads. Among 250,000 to 300,000 distinct CDR3 sequences listed, roughly 18% were seen once. Sample: blood. Receptor source: a man aged 45-65 years with Graves' ophthalmopathy.

Only a few counts were recorded for this clonotype. This sequence joins TRBV19 and TRBJ1-1; 12 bases fit TRBD1. The CDR3 is 15 residues long. The trim removed 0 bases at V and 6 bases at J, leaving 2 bases unmatched. The germline V gene encodes CDR1 LNHDA and CDR2 SQIVND (reference sequence). This chain's CDR3 is CASSIEGTGGPEAFF. CDR3 coding DNA: TGTGCCAGTAGTATAGAGGGGACAGGGGGCCCTGAAGCTTTCTTT.

This rearrangement joins TRBV6-2 or TRBV6-3 to TRBJ1-5; the D is unclear. CDR1 is MNHEY, CDR2 SVGEGT, per germline. V lost 7 bases to trimming and J lost 6 bases, with 19 bases between them. The CDR3 covers 15 residues. The CDR3 DNA reads as TGTGCCAGCAACCCAGTCGGGAGCGGCGTTCAGCCCCAGCATTTT. Residues: CASNPVGSGVQPQHF.

The chain couples TRBV15 to TRBJ2-7; no firm D call. This CDR3 spans 13 amino acids. Between the trimmed V and J ends, which lost 3 bases and 2 bases, there was a span of 8 bases. The germline V gene encodes CDR1 LNHNV and CDR2 YYDKDF (reference sequence). The CDR3 sequence is CATSSRATYEQYF. The CDR3 DNA is TGTGCCACCAGCAGCCGGGCCACCTACGAGCAGTACTTC.

This clonotype was seen only a few times. The chain employs TRBV18 and TRBJ2-5; TRBD2 aligns across 9 bases. J was trimmed by 4 bases and V by 3 bases; bases with no gene match: 3. The CDR3 has 14 residues. Looked up from germline, CDR1 is KGHSH and CDR2 is LQKENI. CDR3 DNA sequence: TGTGCCAGCTCACCTCGGACTAGCGCAGAGACCCAGTACTTC. Translating gives CASSPRTSAETQYF.

This clonotype was counted many times. The rearrangement uses TRBV12-3 or TRBV12-4 and TRBJ1-5; TRBD1 might be the D (5 bases). The CDR3 contains 14 residues. Trimming stripped 7 bases from V and 7 bases from J, with 17 bases between. CDR3 in amino acids: CASTPTIQGQPQHF. The CDR3 DNA reads TGTGCCAGCACCCCGACGATTCAGGGCCAGCCCCAGCATTTT.

The chain employs TRBV28 and TRBJ1-2; no definite D call. Trimming left V 4 bases short and J 8 bases short, with 14 bases between. The CDR3 loop spans 13 amino acids. CDR1 is MDHEN and CDR2 is SYDVKM in the germline V gene. CDR3 DNA: TGTGCCAGCAGTTCAGGACCCGCGGGGGGCTACACCTTC. Its translation: CASSSGPAGGYTF.

The sample holds a few counts of this clonotype. V and J are TRBV27 and TRBJ1-4; D is uncertain. V lost 3 bases and J 3 bases, leaving 8 bases between the germline ends. This CDR3 region has 14 residues. CDR1 and CDR2 (germline): MNHEY, SMNVEV (reference sequence). CDR3 DNA sequence: TGTGCCAGCAGTTTGGGTACGGCTAATGAAAAACTGTTTTTT. This encodes CASSLGTANEKLFF.

This clonotype was seen at least ten times. The chain employs TRBV3-1 and TRBJ1-1; a possible D gene is TRBD1 (5 bases). V was pared by 1 base and J by 7 bases, with 13 bases between. In germline, CDR1 is LGHDT, CDR2 YNNKEL (reference sequence). The CDR3 runs to 14 residues. This CDR3 is CASSQGSGGGEAFF. In DNA, the CDR3 is TGTGCCAGCAGCCAAGGGTCCGGGGGTGGTGAAGCTTTCTTT. The full variable domain, completed using reference TRBV3-1 and TRBJ1-1, is DTAVSQTPKYLVTQMGNDKSIKCEQNLGHDTMYWYKQDSKKFLKIMFSYNNKELIINETVPNRFSPKSPDKAHLNLHINSLELGDSAVYFCASSQGSGGGEAFFGQGTRLTVV.

This chain links TRBV15 with TRBJ2-2, with 9 bases matching TRBD2. V was clipped by 1 base and J by 4 bases; unmatched bases: 16. CDR3 length equals 20 residues. Germline CDR1 is LNHNV and CDR2 is YYDKDF (reference sequence). The CDR3 reads CATSRGLLAGPDPGTGELFF. The DNA of the CDR3 is TGTGCCACCAGCAGAGGGTTACTAGCGGGTCCTGATCCGGGCACCGGGGAGCTGTTTTTT. The whole variable domain, filled in from reference TRBV15 and TRBJ2-2, reads DAMVIQNPRYQVTQFGKPVTLSCSQTLNHNVMYWYQQKSSQAPKLLFHYYDKDFNNEADTPDNFQSRRPNTSFCFLDIRSPGLGDTAMYLCATSRGLLAGPDPGTGELFFGEGSRLTVL.

The table lists this clonotype with a few counts. The chain couples TRBV20-1 to TRBJ2-5; D is unclear. Looked up from germline, CDR1 is DFQATT and CDR2 is SNEGSKA (reference sequence). Between the trimmed V and J ends, which lost 2 bases and 5 bases, there was a span of 9 bases. The CDR3 is made up of 12 amino acids. This CDR3 reads CSARSVGETQYF. DNA for the CDR3: TGCAGTGCTAGATCGGTCGGGGAGACCCAGTACTTC.

This clonotype was recorded many times. This rearrangement joins TRBV5-1 to TRBJ1-1, with unresolved D. Germline-derived CDR1 and CDR2 are SGHRS and YFSETQ. This CDR3 is built from 15 residues. V lost 5 bases and J 1 base, leaving 15 bases between the germline ends. The CDR3 loop is CASSSVGVPNTEAFF. The CDR3, as DNA: TGCGCCAGCAGTTCCGTCGGGGTACCGAACACTGAAGCTTTCTTT.

The chain joins TRBV28 to TRBJ1-4; 8 bases map to TRBD1. This CDR3 is built from 14 residues. CDR1 is MDHEN and CDR2 is SYDVKM in the germline V gene. The V segment lost 7 bases and the J segment 8 bases; nucleotides outside the gene matches: 9. CDR3 DNA sequence: TGTGCCAGCACCCTGGACAGGGCGAGGGAAAAACTGTTTTTT. As protein: CASTLDRAREKLFF.

The V and J genes are TRBV7-8 and TRBJ1-2, with D possibly TRBD1 on 6 matching bases. V dropped 1 base and J dropped 0 bases, with 12 bases sitting between them. Germline V gene sequence: CDR1 SGHVS, CDR2 FQNEAQ. The CDR3 sequence is 16 residues long. CDR3 residues: CASSLVRGPPNYGYTF. CDR3 in DNA: TGTGCCAGCAGCTTAGTTCGGGGGCCTCCTAACTATGGCTACACCTTC.

This clonotype showed up many times. The chain uses TRBV5-1 and TRBJ2-7; D not resolved. The germline gives CDR1 SGHRS, CDR2 YFSETQ. Trimming cost V 2 bases and J 5 bases, with 17 bases left between them. The CDR3 runs 15 residues. CDR3 residues: CASSLGSGLQNEQYF. The DNA for the CDR3 is TGCGCCAGCAGCTTAGGGTCTGGGCTCCAGAACGAGCAGTACTTC.

This clonotype occurred many times. This chain uses TRBV2 with TRBJ2-7; D is unresolved. This CDR3 has 13 residues. Between the trimmed V and J ends, which lost 0 bases and 3 bases, there was a span of 6 bases. The germline gives CDR1 SNHLY, CDR2 FYNNEI. DNA of the CDR3: TGTGCCAGCAGTGAAGCGATGATCTACGAGCAGTACTTC. Protein sequence: CASSEAMIYEQYF.

This clonotype was seen just once. The rearrangement links TRBV24-1 to TRBJ2-7, with D possibly matching TRBD2 (5 bases). V lost 4 bases, J lost 4 bases, and 13 bases lay in between. The CDR3 length is 14 residues. Germline CDR1 KGHDR, CDR2 SFDVKD. The CDR3 DNA reads TGTGCCACCAGTGACGCCGGGGTAACTTACGAGCAGTACTTC. It is translated as CATSDAGVTYEQYF.

The rearrangement links TRBV7-8 to TRBJ2-2; the match to TRBD2 covers 11 bases. V shed 2 bases, J shed 2 bases, and the junction held 7 bases outside the gene matches. Germline values: CDR1 SGHVS, CDR2 FQNEAQ. This CDR3 region has 18 residues. The CDR3 DNA sequence: TGTGCCAGCAGCTTAAGGGTAGCGGGAGGGGCTAACACCGGGGAGCTGTTTTTT. It encodes CASSLRVAGGANTGELFF. Looking up the rest from reference TRBV7-8 and TRBJ2-2 gives the full variable domain: GAGVSQSPRYKVAKRGQDVALRCDPISGHVSLFWYQQALGQGPEFLTYFQNEAQLDKSGLPSDRFFAERPEGSVSTLKIQRTQQEDSAVYLCASSLRVAGGANTGELFFGEGSRLTVL.

Notes on this clonotype: This may arise from a read error, as a much more abundant clone is one base away. The CDR3 nucleotides read TGTGCCAGCAGTGAAGTAGGGACTAGCGGTGTCGGGGAGCTGTTTTTT. Translating gives CASSEVGTSGVGELFF. The gene calls are TRBV2 and TRBJ2-2; 11 bases line up with TRBD2. J gave up 7 bases and V 1 base, and 5 bases lay outside the gene matches. Looked up from germline, CDR1 is SNHLY and CDR2 is FYNNEI. CDR3 size: 16 residues.

This clonotype was observed at least ten times. The genes are TRBV18 and TRBJ2-5, with a weak D call TRBD2 (6 bases). There are 13 residues in the CDR3. The germline V gene has CDR1 KGHSH and CDR2 LQKENI. With 3 bases removed from V and 7 bases from J, the gap between germline ends came to 12 bases. The CDR3 loop is CASSPERRGTQYF. In DNA form, the CDR3 reads TGTGCCAGCTCACCGGAGCGGAGGGGGACCCAGTACTTC. The full variable domain, completed using reference TRBV18 and TRBJ2-5, is NAGVMQNPRHLVRRRGQEARLRCSPMKGHSHVYWYRQLPEEGLKFMVYLQKENIIDESGMPKERFSAEFPKEGPSILRIQQVVRGDSAAYFCASSPERRGTQYFGPGTRLLVL.

For this clonotype: This clone may be a read error of a much larger clone one base away. The chain employs TRBV9 and TRBJ2-7; D is possibly TRBD1 (6 bases). Trimming removed 4 bases from V and 4 bases from J, with 15 bases in between. CDR1 is SGDLS, CDR2 YYNGEE, per germline. The CDR3 spans 14 residues. CDR3 sequence (DNA): TGTGCCAGCAGCTTGGGGAAGGGGGTTTACGAGCAGTACTTC. Protein product: CASSLGKGVYEQYF.

This clonotype came up many times. J is TRBJ2-5 and V is TRBV5-5; D is undetermined. Germline assignment: CDR1 SGHKS and CDR2 YYEKEE (reference sequence). Trimming pared 3 bases from V and 2 bases from J, leaving 14 bases between. The CDR3 runs 15 residues. CDR3 nucleotide sequence: TGTGCCAGCAGCTCCCTAACGACGGCTCAAGAGACCCAGTACTTC. It is translated as CASSSLTTAQETQYF.

The chain uses TRBV5-1 and TRBJ1-1; maybe TRBD1 (5 bases). The CDR3 covers 15 residues. V lost 0 bases and J lost 0, with 9 bases in between. The V gene's germline CDR1 is SGHRS and CDR2 YFSETQ. CDR3 loop: CASSLAEGMNTEAFF. The CDR3 bases are TGCGCCAGCAGCTTGGCCGAGGGGATGAACACTGAAGCTTTCTTT.

Ten or more counts support this clonotype. This chain connects TRBV28 to TRBJ2-1; D might be TRBD2 (6 bases). The V gene lost 2 bases and the J gene lost 4 bases, with 12 bases spanning the gap. Germline assignment: CDR1 MDHEN and CDR2 SYDVKM. The CDR3 extends over 15 amino acids. The CDR3 protein is CASSLDGSRYNEQFF. As DNA, the CDR3 is TGTGCCAGCAGTTTAGACGGGAGTCGGTACAATGAGCAGTTCTTC.

This clonotype was counted between two and nine times. The gene calls are TRBV6-2 or TRBV6-3 and TRBJ2-5, with D possibly TRBD2 on 6 matching bases. The CDR3 loop spans 17 amino acids. Germline lookup yields CDR1 MNHEY and CDR2 SVGEGT. The ends were cut back, 5 bases at V and 4 bases at J, with 23 bases in the middle. CDR3 region: CASSHLNRLGSSETQYF. As DNA, the CDR3 is TGTGCCAGCAGTCACCTAAACCGACTAGGAAGTTCAGAGACCCAGTACTTC.

This clonotype was found many times. V is TRBV5-1 and J is TRBJ2-1, with 8 bases matching TRBD2. The CDR3 covers 16 residues. Germline CDR1 SGHRS, CDR2 YFSETQ. V gave up 3 bases and J gave up 4 bases; unmatched junction bases: 9. CDR3 DNA sequence: TGCGCCAGCAGCTCCTCGGGACTAGGGGATTACAATGAGCAGTTCTTC. This encodes CASSSSGLGDYNEQFF.

This clonotype was counted many times. The chain couples TRBV27 to TRBJ2-7; 10 bases align to TRBD1. Looked up from germline, CDR1 is MNHEY and CDR2 is SMNVEV (reference sequence). CDR3 length equals 15 residues. Trimming cost V 6 bases and J 5 bases; bases outside gene matches: 10. CDR3 loop: CASSHRQGAVHEQYF. The CDR3 region has the DNA TGTGCCAGCAGCCACAGACAGGGGGCGGTCCACGAGCAGTACTTC.

The chain has TRBV12-3 or TRBV12-4 and TRBJ1-1; the D is unclear. The CDR3 runs to 13 residues. V was cut by 5 bases and J by 0 bases, with 7 bases left in between. Here the CDR3 reads CASSPFMNTEAFF. The CDR3 DNA is TGTGCCAGCAGTCCCTTCATGAACACTGAAGCTTTCTTT.

This clonotype was seen many times. J is TRBJ2-1 and V is TRBV11-2; 7 nucleotides line up with TRBD1. The V and J ends lost 5 bases and 1 base, in that order; junction bases with no gene match: 2. CDR1 is SGHAT, CDR2 FQNNGV, per germline. This CDR3 contains 14 residues. The CDR3 loop is CASSRGQSYNEQFF. The CDR3 region has the DNA TGTGCCAGCAGCCGGGGACAGTCCTACAATGAGCAGTTCTTC.

The table lists this clonotype with many counts. This chain joins TRBV28 and TRBJ1-4, with no clear D. Germline CDR1 MDHEN, CDR2 SYDVKM. This CDR3 spans 15 amino acids. V was cut by 1 base and J by 3 bases, with 9 bases left in between. DNA of the CDR3: TGTGCCAGCAGTTTATCGGGTGCAGCTAATGAAAAACTGTTTTTT. Translation gives CASSLSGAANEKLFF.